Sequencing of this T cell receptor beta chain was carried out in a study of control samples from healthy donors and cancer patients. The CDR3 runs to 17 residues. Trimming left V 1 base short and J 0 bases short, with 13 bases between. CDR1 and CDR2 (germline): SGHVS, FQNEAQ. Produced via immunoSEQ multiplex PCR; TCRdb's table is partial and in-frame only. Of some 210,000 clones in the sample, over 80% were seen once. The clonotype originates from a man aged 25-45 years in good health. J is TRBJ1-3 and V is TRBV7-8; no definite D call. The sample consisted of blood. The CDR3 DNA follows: TGTGCCAGCAGCTTAGTTATGGACGGTATCTCTGGAAACACCATATATTTT. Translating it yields CASSLVMDGISGNTIYF.